This T cell receptor (beta chain) derives from a study of shared clonotypes between healthy human individuals. Whole-study results and caveats: As a rule, naive subsets had a larger estimated richness than memory subsets. Against clonotypes common to all four donors, non-shared ones had lower generation probabilities. A small donor pool kept down the genetic and exposure-history diversity that was represented.

Turning to this clone: Its specificity is unknown.

Germline V lookup: CDR1 SGHAT, CDR2 FQNNGV. Trimming removed 3 bases from V and 7 bases from J, with 12 bases in between. The length of the CDR3 is 13 residues. TCRdb's table, derived via immunoSEQ multiplex PCR, lists solely in-frame clones and lacks some. The sample lists more than 400,000 clones; about 95% were seen once. The receptor was isolated from a woman aged 25-40 years in good health. The material sequenced was naive CD4+ T cells sorted from blood. Subset given: CD45RA+ positively selected. The chain combines TRBV11-2 with TRBJ2-5, with D tentatively TRBD1 (6 bases). CDR3 loop: CASSLGDIRTQYF. The CDR3 region has the DNA TGTGCCAGCAGCTTGGGGGACATCCGGACCCAGTACTTC. The full variable domain, rest sourced from reference TRBV11-2 and TRBJ2-5, is EAGVAQSPRYKIIEKRQSVAFWCNPISGHATLYWYQQILGQGPKLLIQFQNNGVVDDSQLPKDRFSAERLKGVDSTLKIQPAKLEDSAVYLCASSLGDIRTQYFGPGTRLLVL.